This T cell receptor (beta chain) was recorded in a study of T cell responses to AZD1222 COVID-19 vaccine. Study-wide results and caveats: Unmutated variant regions are reportedly the target of nearly half of TCRs that are spike-specific. Spike regions recognized by vaccine-associated CD4 TCRs spanned the protein, led by 160-218 and 743-854. Seropositive AZD1222 recipients at baseline numbered only five or six.

Germline-derived CDR1 and CDR2 are SGHTA and FQGNSA. Trimming took off 3 bases at V and 0 bases at J, with 9 bases between the two ends. The CDR3 consists of 15 residues. Remarks on this clone: What it binds is not known.

Using immunoSEQ multiplex PCR, the repertoire was profiled, and TCRdb retains in-frame clones only, with some absent. Of 130,000 to 150,000 clones detected, 90% to 95% appear once; the ten largest clones hold 10% to 15%. The material sequenced was peripheral blood, taken after recovery from COVID-19. V is TRBV7-2 and J is TRBJ2-1; D remains ambiguous. This TCR came from an adult who had recovered from COVID-19. The CDR3, as DNA: TGTGCCAGCAGCTTTCGATATAGCTCCTACAATGAGCAGTTCTTC. Protein product: CASSFRYSSYNEQFF. Complete variable domain (other parts from reference TRBV7-2 and TRBJ2-1): GAGVSQSPSNKVTEKGKDVELRCDPISGHTALYWYRQSLGQGLEFLIYFQGNSAPDKSGLPSDRFSAERTGGSVSTLTIQRTQQEDSAVYLCASSFRYSSYNEQFFGPGTRLTVL.